This TCR beta chain was profiled in a study of T-cell reconstitution after alpha-beta-depleted transplantation in children. The CDR3 spans 18 residues. Losses at the gene ends were 0 bases for V and 1 base for J; bases not matched to a gene: 7. Unique molecular identifiers were used to barcode this TCRbeta library. Each CDR3 protein gets one entry after TCRdb re-called the PCR reads with MiXCR. The data contain some 500,000 distinct CDR3 sequences, about 33% of them singletons. V gene TRBV12-3 or TRBV12-4 combines with J gene TRBJ2-1, with 9 nucleotides matching TRBD1. Sample: PBMCs from the stem cell graft donor, taken from the stem cell graft. The source is a human donor who donated a stem cell graft to a child with aplastic anemia. CDR3 in DNA: TGTGCCAGCAGTTTAGCGCCCCCGGACAGGGGATCCTACAATGAGCAGTTCTTC. Its protein is CASSLAPPDRGSYNEQFF.